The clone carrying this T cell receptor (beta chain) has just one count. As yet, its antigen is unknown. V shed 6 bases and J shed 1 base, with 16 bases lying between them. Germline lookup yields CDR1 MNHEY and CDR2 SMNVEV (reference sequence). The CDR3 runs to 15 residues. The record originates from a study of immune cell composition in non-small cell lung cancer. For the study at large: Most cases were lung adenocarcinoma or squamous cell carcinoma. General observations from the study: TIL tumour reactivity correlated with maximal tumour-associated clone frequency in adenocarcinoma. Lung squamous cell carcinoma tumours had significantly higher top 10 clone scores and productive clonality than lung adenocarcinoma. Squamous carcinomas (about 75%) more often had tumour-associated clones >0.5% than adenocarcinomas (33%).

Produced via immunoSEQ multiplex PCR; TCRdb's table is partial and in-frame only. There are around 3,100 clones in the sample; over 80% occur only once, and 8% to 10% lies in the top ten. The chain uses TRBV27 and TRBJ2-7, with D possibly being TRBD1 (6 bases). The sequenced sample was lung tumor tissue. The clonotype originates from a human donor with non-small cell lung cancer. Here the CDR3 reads CASSAQGQKSYEQYF. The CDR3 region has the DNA TGTGCCAGCAGCGCCCAAGGACAGAAGTCCTACGAGCAGTACTTC.